Listed below are T cell receptor beta chains from one sample, sequenced in a study of OX40 agonist ivuxolimab in advanced cancers. Assay used: immunoSEQ multiplex PCR; TCRdb lists only in-frame clones, some missing. The sample contains around 68,000 clones, approximately 89% of which appear only once. The material was CD4+ or CD8+ T cells sorted from blood, obtained in a trial of the OX40 agonist ivuxolimab. The receptors come from an adult with an advanced solid tumor such as melanoma, head and neck, liver or kidney cancer. Each CDR3 is given with its conserved first and last residue. Each record gives: clone size, V gene, D gene, J gene, CDR3 DNA, CDR3 protein. A D gene is named only where the DNA matches it firmly. Size is stated for part of the rows, as once, few or many counts, or as a class when the clone is expanded.

clone size: once; V gene: TRBV18; D gene: NA; J gene: TRBJ2-7; CDR3 DNA: TGTGCCAGCTCACCAAACCGGGACTCCTACTACGAGCAGTACTTC; CDR3 protein: CASSPNRDSYYEQYF
clone size: NA; V gene: TRBV19; D gene: NA; J gene: TRBJ1-4; CDR3 DNA: TGTGCCAGTAGTGCATTGGGGGCGAATGGTGAAAAACTGTTTTTT; CDR3 protein: CASSALGANGEKLFF
clone size: NA; V gene: TRBV5-6; D gene: TRBD1; J gene: TRBJ1-5; CDR3 DNA: TGTGCCAGCAGCCCCGGGACAGGGGGGTCTCAGCCCCAGCATTTT; CDR3 protein: CASSPGTGGSQPQHF
clone size: NA; V gene: TRBV10-1; D gene: TRBD2; J gene: TRBJ2-1; CDR3 DNA: TGCGCCAGCAGTGAGGCGGGACTAGCGGGCTACAATGAGCAGTTCTTC; CDR3 protein: CASSEAGLAGYNEQFF
clone size: NA; V gene: TRBV7-3; D gene: NA; J gene: TRBJ2-1; CDR3 DNA: TGTGCCAGCAGCTTAATGGCAGGGGACGGGTCCTACAATGAGCAGTTCTTC; CDR3 protein: CASSLMAGDGSYNEQFF
clone size: NA; V gene: TRBV10-3; D gene: NA; J gene: TRBJ2-7; CDR3 DNA: TGTGCCATCAGTGAGTCGGGGTACGAGCAGTACTTC; CDR3 protein: CAISESGYEQYF
clone size: NA; V gene: TRBV7-3; D gene: NA; J gene: TRBJ2-5; CDR3 DNA: TGTGCCAGCAGCCCGACTACTAGTCTCCAGGGGGAGACCCAGTACTTC; CDR3 protein: CASSPTTSLQGETQYF
clone size: NA; V gene: TRBV11-2; D gene: TRBD1; J gene: TRBJ1-1; CDR3 DNA: TGTGCCAGCACCCGGGACAGGGGGATGAACACTGAAGCTTTCTTT; CDR3 protein: CASTRDRGMNTEAFF
clone size: NA; V gene: TRBV2; D gene: NA; J gene: TRBJ2-7; CDR3 DNA: TGTGCCAGCACCGAGGGTTCGGCCATACCGCGGGAGCAGTACTTC; CDR3 protein: CASTEGSAIPREQYF
clone size: NA; V gene: TRBV5-5; D gene: NA; J gene: TRBJ1-2; CDR3 DNA: TGTGCCAGCAGCTTGTTGCTGGGGGGCTACACCTTC; CDR3 protein: CASSLLLGGYTF